A selection of T cell receptor beta chains follows, all from one sample in a study of blood T cell repertoires in COVID-19. TCRdb's copy holds only in-frame clones and misses some; the assay was immunoSEQ multiplex PCR. The sample contains some 160,000 clones, 80% to 90% of which appear only once. The source material was peripheral blood. These receptor sequences come from a man in his 60s with acute or convalescent COVID-19. Both conserved end residues are part of each CDR3. The order of the fields is clone size, D gene, V gene, J gene, CDR3 protein, CDR3 DNA. A D gene is named only where the DNA matches it firmly. Expanded clones get a size class; other rows say once, few or many, or leave the size out.

>NA|NA|TRBV5-1|TRBJ2-7
CASSWNLGSEQYF
TGCGCCAGCAGCTGGAACCTAGGTAGCGAGCAGTACTTC
>NA|TRBD2|TRBV7-2|TRBJ2-1
CASSFSGTLGNEQFF
TGTGCCAGCAGCTTTAGCGGGACCCTAGGCAATGAGCAGTTCTTC
>NA|TRBD1|TRBV5-1|TRBJ2-2
CASRLGDSNTGELFF
TGCGCCAGCAGACTCGGGGACAGTAACACCGGGGAGCTGTTTTTT
>NA|TRBD1|TRBV18|TRBJ2-2
CASSPPRTGEVYTGELFF
TGTGCCAGCTCACCACCCCGGACAGGAGAGGTCTACACCGGGGAGCTGTTTTTT
>NA|TRBD1|TRBV19|TRBJ1-4
CASRSQGGTTNEKLFF
TGTGCCAGCCGGAGCCAGGGGGGCACAACTAATGAAAAACTGTTTTTT
>NA|NA|TRBV19|TRBJ1-5
CASSIVRVGQPQHF
TGTGCCAGTAGTATTGTCAGGGTGGGTCAGCCCCAGCATTTT
>NA|NA|TRBV20-1|TRBJ2-7
CSASRTQGDEQYF
TGCAGTGCTAGTAGGACCCAAGGGGACGAGCAGTACTTC
>NA|TRBD1|TRBV27|TRBJ2-3
CASRGQGADTQYF
TGTGCCAGCAGGGGGCAGGGGGCAGATACGCAGTATTTT
>NA|TRBD1|TRBV10-3|TRBJ1-2
CAISESARQGNYGYTF
TGTGCCATCAGTGAGTCCGCAAGACAGGGGAACTATGGCTACACCTTC
>NA|TRBD2|TRBV10-2|TRBJ2-7
CASSEYASGHYEQYF
TGCGCCAGCAGTGAGTATGCTAGCGGGCACTACGAGCAGTACTTC
>NA|TRBD1|TRBV7-2|TRBJ2-7
CASSPRQGTYEQYF
TGTGCCAGCAGCCCCCGACAGGGAACTTACGAGCAGTACTTC
>NA|NA|TRBV12-2|TRBJ2-7
CASRLADYSGGSYEQYF
TGTGCAAGTCGCTTAGCGGATTATAGCGGGGGCTCCTACGAGCAGTACTTC
>few|TRBD1|TRBV7-9|TRBJ1-4
CAGGTVEKLFF
TGTGCCGGAGGGACAGTCGAAAAACTGTTTTTT
>NA|TRBD1|TRBV7-6|TRBJ2-7
CASRNRGREQYF
TGTGCCAGCAGGAACAGGGGCAGGGAGCAGTACTTC
>once|NA|TRBV7-8|TRBJ2-7
CASSLAGLGAYEQYF
TGTGCCAGCAGCTTAGCAGGTTTGGGCGCCTACGAGCAGTACTTC
>NA|NA|TRBV12-3/TRBV12-4|TRBJ1-1
CASKLTGRGEAFF
TGTGCCAGCAAATTAACAGGGCGCGGTGAAGCTTTCTTT
>NA|NA|TRBV27|TRBJ1-1
CASSFRGGNTEAFF
TGTGCCAGCAGTTTCCGCGGGGGGAACACTGAAGCTTTCTTT
>NA|NA|TRBV4-1|TRBJ2-6
CASSPTYSGANVLTF
TGCGCCAGCAGCCCGACTTACTCTGGGGCCAACGTCCTGACTTTC
>NA|TRBD2|TRBV14|TRBJ2-4
CASSQEVGGAKNIQYF
TGTGCCAGCAGCCAAGAAGTCGGGGGGGCCAAAAACATTCAGTACTTC
>NA|NA|TRBV15|TRBJ1-2
CATSRGGDSTNYGYTF
TGTGCCACCAGCAGAGGTGGAGACAGCACTAACTATGGCTACACCTTC
>NA|NA|TRBV4-2|TRBJ2-7
CASSHDRTLPYEQYF
TGTGCCAGCAGCCATGATAGGACACTGCCCTACGAGCAGTACTTC
>NA|TRBD1|TRBV5-1|TRBJ1-1
CASSFGTGGAGTEAFF
TGCGCCAGCAGCTTCGGGACAGGGGGCGCCGGCACTGAAGCTTTCTTT
>once|NA|TRBV7-8|TRBJ1-2
CASSLGGTRSYTF
TGTGCCAGCAGCTTAGGAGGGACACGGTCATACACCTTC
>NA|TRBD2|TRBV2|TRBJ2-1
CASSGTSAGARSYNEQFF
TGTGCCAGCAGTGGGACTAGCGCGGGGGCCCGCTCCTACAATGAGCAGTTCTTC
>NA|TRBD1|TRBV7-9|TRBJ1-1
CASSWDRNTEAFF
TGTGCCAGCAGCTGGGACAGGAACACTGAAGCTTTCTTT
>NA|NA|TRBV6-5|TRBJ1-1
CASRPGQNTEAFF
TGTGCCAGCAGGCCGGGACAGAACACTGAAGCTTTCTTT
>NA|NA|TRBV15|TRBJ1-4
CASSPGLTRDTNEKLFF
TGTGCCTCGTCCCCGGGACTCACTAGGGATACTAATGAAAAACTGTTTTTT
>NA|NA|TRBV11-2|TRBJ1-3
CASSLDLAATQTHSGNTIYF
TGTGCCAGCAGCTTAGATCTGGCAGCAACTCAGACACACTCTGGAAACACCATATATTTT